This T cell receptor beta chain comes out of a study of blood T cell repertoires in COVID-19 (dated by TCRdb to the early 2020s). In terms of the full investigation: Samples from collaborators originated in the United States, Italy and Spain and spanned both the acute and convalescent phases of COVID-19. The material from the prospective study consisted of cDNA or gDNA derived from T cells, B-cell-depleted T cells, or PBMCs. The dataset comprised deeply sampled blood TCRbeta repertoires from subjects exposed to, actively infected with, or recovered from COVID-19. The repertoires were released in a freely available public database meant as a resource for research on the immune response to SARS-CoV-2. Samples came from the ongoing ImmuneRACE study (first 160 participants) plus 1,254 subjects from 6 global collaborators. Sample metadata almost always included a de-identified subject ID, COVID-19 status, age in years and sex. HLA class I and class II types, where available, came from metadata supplied by the sample provider rather than from assay-based typing. Summary of the overall study and its limitations: How much clinical and demographic metadata was included differed by source and by participant, and the metadata was provided uncurated.

TCRbeta CDR3 regions were amplified from genomic DNA using the immunoSEQ Assay, a bias-controlled multiplex PCR. The original pipeline was this. Nucleated cell counts per sample were estimated from amplification of reference gene primers within the assay. To quantify the absolute abundance of each unique TCRbeta CDR3 rearrangement, sequence reads were collapsed and filtered. For each sample, productive Simpson clonality was calculated as the square root of Simpson's diversity index across productive rearrangements. This immuneACCESS table, as held by TCRdb, lists in-frame sequences with V and J called but not all clones. Of the missing ones, under half trace to an unresolved V gene in checked studies; the others have no known cause. V and J calls and clone size are as listed in that table; D and trimming were resolved from the DNA. In all, the sample holds around 230,000 clones, and less than 85% of those were seen once. Of the sample, under 3% falls within the top ten clones.

The CDR3 goes from the cysteine to the phenylalanine over 14 residues. CDR3 DNA only is kept here, 42 bases in frame from base 1. Here V drops 0 bases and J drops 5 bases, and the junction holds 4 bases not matched to any gene. CDR1 and CDR2 are read off the germline V gene as SGDLS and YYNGEE. Concerning this clone itself: Its cognate antigen has yet to be identified. Per-nucleotide qualities are absent, and no much larger clonotype sits a single base away.

Collaborating institutions collected whole blood in K2EDTA tubes following their own protocols. For TCRbeta analysis, collaborator samples were shipped as frozen whole blood, as isolated PBMCs, or as DNA extracted from either sample type. The sample comprised peripheral blood. The sequence derives from a woman between 65 and 79 years old with active or convalescent COVID-19. The rearranged chain carries TRBV9 and TRBJ2-5, and 7 bases in between align with TRBD2. The CDR3 reads as follows: CASSVAGGYETQYF. The DNA is TGTGCCAGCAGCGTAGCGGGAGGATATGAGACCCAGTACTTC.